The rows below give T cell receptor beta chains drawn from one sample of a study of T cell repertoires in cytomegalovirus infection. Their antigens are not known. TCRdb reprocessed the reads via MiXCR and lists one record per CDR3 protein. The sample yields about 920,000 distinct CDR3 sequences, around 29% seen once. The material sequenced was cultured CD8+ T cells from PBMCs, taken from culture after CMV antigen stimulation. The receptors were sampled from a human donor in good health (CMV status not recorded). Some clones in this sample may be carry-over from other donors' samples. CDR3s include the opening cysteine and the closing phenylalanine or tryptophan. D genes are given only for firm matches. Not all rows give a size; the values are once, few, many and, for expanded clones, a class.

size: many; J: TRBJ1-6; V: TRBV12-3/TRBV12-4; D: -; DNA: TGTGCCAGCACCCAGAAGGGGTATCTCGATTCACCCCTCCACTTT; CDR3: CASTQKGYLDSPLHF
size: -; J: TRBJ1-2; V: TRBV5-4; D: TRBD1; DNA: TGTGCCAGCAGCTTTGGCCCGGACAGGGGGGTTGGCTATGGCTACACCTTC; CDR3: CASSFGPDRGVGYGYTF
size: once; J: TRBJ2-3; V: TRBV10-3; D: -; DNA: TGTGCCATCAGTGGGGGGCGGAGCCCCACAGATACGCAGTATTTT; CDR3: CAISGGRSPTDTQYF
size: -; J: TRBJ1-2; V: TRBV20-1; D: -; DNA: TGCAGTGCTAGAGGGGGCATGGACTATGGCTACACCTTC; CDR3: CSARGGMDYGYTF
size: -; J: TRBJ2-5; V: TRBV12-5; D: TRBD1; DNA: TGTGCTAGTGGTTCTCTCTTCACCGGGACAGGGGCCGACAGTGAGACCCAGTACTTC; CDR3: CASGSLFTGTGADSETQYF
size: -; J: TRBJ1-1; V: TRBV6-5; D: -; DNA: TGTGCCAGCAGTTACTCAGATTCTTTGTTTGGGAGAGAAGCTTTCTTT; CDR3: CASSYSDSLFGREAFF
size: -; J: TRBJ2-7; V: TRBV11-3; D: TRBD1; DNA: TGTGCCAGCAGCTTAAACAGGGGGCGCGAGCAGTACTTC; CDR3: CASSLNRGREQYF
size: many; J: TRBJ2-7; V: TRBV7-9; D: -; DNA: TGTGCCAGCAGCTTAGCTGACGGGACGAGGCTTTTCTACGAGCAGTACTTC; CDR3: CASSLADGTRLFYEQYF
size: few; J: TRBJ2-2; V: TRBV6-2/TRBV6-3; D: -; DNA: TGTGCCAGCAGTTACGGGGTTAGCACCGGGGAGCTGTTTTTT; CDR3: CASSYGVSTGELFF
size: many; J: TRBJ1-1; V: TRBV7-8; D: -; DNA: TGTGCCAGCAGCTTAGGCTGGGGTGACACTGAAGCTTTCTTT; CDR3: CASSLGWGDTEAFF
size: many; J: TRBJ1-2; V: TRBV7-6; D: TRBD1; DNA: TGTGCCAGCAGCCCCCGGGACAGGGATGGCTACACCTTC; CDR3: CASSPRDRDGYTF
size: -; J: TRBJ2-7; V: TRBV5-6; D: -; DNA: TGTGCCAGCAGCTTTGGGGCACAGGAGCAGTACTTC; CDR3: CASSFGAQEQYF
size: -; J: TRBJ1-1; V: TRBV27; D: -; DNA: TGTGCCAGCAGTTTATCGTGGAGCACTGAAGCTTTCTTT; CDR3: CASSLSWSTEAFF
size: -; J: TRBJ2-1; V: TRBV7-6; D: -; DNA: TGTGCCAGCAGCTTTGGTGCGGGCGAGCAGTTCTTC; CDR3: CASSFGAGEQFF
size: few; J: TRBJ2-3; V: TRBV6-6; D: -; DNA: TGTGCCAGCAGTTACTCGCTAGCTTCAGATACGCAGTATTTT; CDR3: CASSYSLASDTQYF
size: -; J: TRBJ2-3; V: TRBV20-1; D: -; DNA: TGCAGTGCTTCGACAGAACCCAGCACAGATACGCAGTATTTT; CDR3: CSASTEPSTDTQYF
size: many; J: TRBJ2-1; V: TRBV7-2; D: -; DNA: TGTGCCAGCAGAATAGGGGCTGAGCAGTTCTTC; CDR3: CASRIGAEQFF
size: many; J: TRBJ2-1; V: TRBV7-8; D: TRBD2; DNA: TGTGCCAGCAGCTTAGATGGACTAGCGGATTGGAATGAGCAGTTCTTC; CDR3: CASSLDGLADWNEQFF
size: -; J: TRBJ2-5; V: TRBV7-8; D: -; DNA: TGTGCCAGCAGCTTCGTGGCCGCGTACCAAGAGACCCAGTACTTC; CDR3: CASSFVAAYQETQYF
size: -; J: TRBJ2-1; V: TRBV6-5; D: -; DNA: TGTGCCAGCAGTTACTTCCACTACGATGAGCAGTTCTTC; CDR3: CASSYFHYDEQFF
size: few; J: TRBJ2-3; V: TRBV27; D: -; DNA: TGTGCCAGCAGTTTAAGGGGGCGCGGGGAACACACAGATACGCAGTATTTT; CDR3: CASSLRGRGEHTDTQYF
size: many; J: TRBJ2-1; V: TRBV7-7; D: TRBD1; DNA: TGTGCTAGCAGCTTTAATCGGGACAGCTCCTACAATGAGCAGTTCTTC; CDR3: CASSFNRDSSYNEQFF
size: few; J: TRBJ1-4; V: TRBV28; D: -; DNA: TGTGCCAGCAGCCGCGAGCGGGGGCAAACATATGAAGAAAAACTGTTTTTT; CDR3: CASSRERGQTYEEKLFF
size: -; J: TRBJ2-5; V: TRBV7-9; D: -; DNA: TGTGCCAGCAGCCGTCGTGGGCAGGGGCAAGAGACCCAGTACTTC; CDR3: CASSRRGQGQETQYF
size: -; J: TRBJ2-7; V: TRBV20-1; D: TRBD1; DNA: TGCAGTGCCGAGGGGGCTGTCTCCTACGAGCAGTACTTC; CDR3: CSAEGAVSYEQYF